The rows below give T cell receptor beta chains drawn from one sample of a study of identical twins. In TCRdb, the 5' RACE reads were re-called with MiXCR into one record per CDR3 protein. The sample gives 1.5 million to 2 million distinct CDR3 sequences, less than 35% of which show up once; about 0.25% is in the top ten. The sample was cord blood. These receptor sequences come from a newborn girl in good health. Each CDR3 is given without its conserved first and last residue.

CDR3	V	J
AISESSLRTYNEQY	TRBV10-3	NA
ASRRDRGAGYT	TRBV12-3/TRBV12-4	TRBJ1-2
AISELGRDSERGYT	TRBV10-3	TRBJ1-2
ASSALLQGREQY	TRBV27	TRBJ2-7
ASSVGQGLRSDTQY	TRBV5-1	TRBJ2-3
ASSFRSSGISYNEQF	TRBV5-5	TRBJ2-1
SWFSGQGNEQF	TRBV20-1	TRBJ2-1
ASSAGTWNTGELF	TRBV6-5	TRBJ2-2
SASSDNYEQY	TRBV20-1	TRBJ2-7
AIGQANTEVF	TRBV10-3	TRBJ1-1
ASSEVGGLNTEAF	TRBV25-1	TRBJ1-1
ASSPGAGLYYEQY	TRBV7-9	TRBJ2-7
ASSLVGGLQY	TRBV5-1	TRBJ2-7
AISESAQGDGYT	TRBV10-3	TRBJ1-2
ASSEPLAEPFNEQF	TRBV2	TRBJ2-1
ASSPEGEDQPQH	TRBV9	TRBJ1-5
ASSVLGGVAGGNEQF	TRBV9	TRBJ2-1
ASSLESIYEQY	TRBV7-2	TRBJ2-7
ASSQPREKTGELF	TRBV4-1	TRBJ2-2
ASSPLGAGAPNYGYT	TRBV12-3/TRBV12-4	TRBJ1-2
SAAGTSGGGDTQY	TRBV20-1	TRBJ2-3
ACSPHQEGYSEQF	TRBV9	TRBJ2-1
ASSTGHLGEKLF	TRBV7-9	TRBJ1-4
ASSFRQGNLLGYNEQF	TRBV28	TRBJ2-1
ATRLAGAHTTTDTQY	TRBV15	TRBJ2-3
SANSGVNNEQF	TRBV20-1	TRBJ2-1
ASRTESAVFQGTEAF	TRBV5-1	TRBJ1-1
ASSYSGNGPYEQY	TRBV6-5	TRBJ2-7
ASSLMGTSTDTQY	TRBV7-2	TRBJ2-3
ASSGPSSSGSHNGQF	TRBV2	TRBJ2-1
AISEADRGPLKGYEQY	TRBV10-3	TRBJ2-7
ASSRGYYEQY	TRBV7-8	TRBJ2-7
ASSLRANRGPDTEAF	TRBV28	TRBJ1-1
ASSFQGRAYEQY	TRBV12-3/TRBV12-4	TRBJ2-7
ASSLETGVLYNEQY	TRBV5-1	NA
ASSSGLARLYEQY	TRBV7-2	TRBJ2-7
ASGGRVGKLF	TRBV11-2	TRBJ1-4
ASSRIIRGSVWTQY	TRBV4-2	TRBJ2-5
ASSLSDRGSNQPQH	TRBV12-3/TRBV12-4	TRBJ1-5
ASSGSPVPQDTQY	TRBV10-1	TRBJ2-3
ASSLARVRNQPQH	TRBV12-3/TRBV12-4	TRBJ1-5
ASSSAGRTVDEQY	TRBV5-1	TRBJ2-7
ASSLQGQDQETQY	TRBV28	TRBJ2-5
ATSEGTGITDTQY	TRBV10-3	TRBJ2-3
ASSQEPEKLF	TRBV3-1	TRBJ1-4
ASSESFLFSPLH	TRBV25-1	TRBJ1-6
ASSRRGLSEAF	TRBV3-1	TRBJ1-1
ASSVGGTSANEQF	TRBV9	TRBJ2-1
ASSVSTSGYSYNEQF	TRBV7-2	TRBJ2-1
ASNRPGAVQETQY	TRBV28	TRBJ2-5
ASSQSGTGQETQY	TRBV3-1	TRBJ2-5
ASSTGQTTGELF	TRBV12-3/TRBV12-4	TRBJ2-2